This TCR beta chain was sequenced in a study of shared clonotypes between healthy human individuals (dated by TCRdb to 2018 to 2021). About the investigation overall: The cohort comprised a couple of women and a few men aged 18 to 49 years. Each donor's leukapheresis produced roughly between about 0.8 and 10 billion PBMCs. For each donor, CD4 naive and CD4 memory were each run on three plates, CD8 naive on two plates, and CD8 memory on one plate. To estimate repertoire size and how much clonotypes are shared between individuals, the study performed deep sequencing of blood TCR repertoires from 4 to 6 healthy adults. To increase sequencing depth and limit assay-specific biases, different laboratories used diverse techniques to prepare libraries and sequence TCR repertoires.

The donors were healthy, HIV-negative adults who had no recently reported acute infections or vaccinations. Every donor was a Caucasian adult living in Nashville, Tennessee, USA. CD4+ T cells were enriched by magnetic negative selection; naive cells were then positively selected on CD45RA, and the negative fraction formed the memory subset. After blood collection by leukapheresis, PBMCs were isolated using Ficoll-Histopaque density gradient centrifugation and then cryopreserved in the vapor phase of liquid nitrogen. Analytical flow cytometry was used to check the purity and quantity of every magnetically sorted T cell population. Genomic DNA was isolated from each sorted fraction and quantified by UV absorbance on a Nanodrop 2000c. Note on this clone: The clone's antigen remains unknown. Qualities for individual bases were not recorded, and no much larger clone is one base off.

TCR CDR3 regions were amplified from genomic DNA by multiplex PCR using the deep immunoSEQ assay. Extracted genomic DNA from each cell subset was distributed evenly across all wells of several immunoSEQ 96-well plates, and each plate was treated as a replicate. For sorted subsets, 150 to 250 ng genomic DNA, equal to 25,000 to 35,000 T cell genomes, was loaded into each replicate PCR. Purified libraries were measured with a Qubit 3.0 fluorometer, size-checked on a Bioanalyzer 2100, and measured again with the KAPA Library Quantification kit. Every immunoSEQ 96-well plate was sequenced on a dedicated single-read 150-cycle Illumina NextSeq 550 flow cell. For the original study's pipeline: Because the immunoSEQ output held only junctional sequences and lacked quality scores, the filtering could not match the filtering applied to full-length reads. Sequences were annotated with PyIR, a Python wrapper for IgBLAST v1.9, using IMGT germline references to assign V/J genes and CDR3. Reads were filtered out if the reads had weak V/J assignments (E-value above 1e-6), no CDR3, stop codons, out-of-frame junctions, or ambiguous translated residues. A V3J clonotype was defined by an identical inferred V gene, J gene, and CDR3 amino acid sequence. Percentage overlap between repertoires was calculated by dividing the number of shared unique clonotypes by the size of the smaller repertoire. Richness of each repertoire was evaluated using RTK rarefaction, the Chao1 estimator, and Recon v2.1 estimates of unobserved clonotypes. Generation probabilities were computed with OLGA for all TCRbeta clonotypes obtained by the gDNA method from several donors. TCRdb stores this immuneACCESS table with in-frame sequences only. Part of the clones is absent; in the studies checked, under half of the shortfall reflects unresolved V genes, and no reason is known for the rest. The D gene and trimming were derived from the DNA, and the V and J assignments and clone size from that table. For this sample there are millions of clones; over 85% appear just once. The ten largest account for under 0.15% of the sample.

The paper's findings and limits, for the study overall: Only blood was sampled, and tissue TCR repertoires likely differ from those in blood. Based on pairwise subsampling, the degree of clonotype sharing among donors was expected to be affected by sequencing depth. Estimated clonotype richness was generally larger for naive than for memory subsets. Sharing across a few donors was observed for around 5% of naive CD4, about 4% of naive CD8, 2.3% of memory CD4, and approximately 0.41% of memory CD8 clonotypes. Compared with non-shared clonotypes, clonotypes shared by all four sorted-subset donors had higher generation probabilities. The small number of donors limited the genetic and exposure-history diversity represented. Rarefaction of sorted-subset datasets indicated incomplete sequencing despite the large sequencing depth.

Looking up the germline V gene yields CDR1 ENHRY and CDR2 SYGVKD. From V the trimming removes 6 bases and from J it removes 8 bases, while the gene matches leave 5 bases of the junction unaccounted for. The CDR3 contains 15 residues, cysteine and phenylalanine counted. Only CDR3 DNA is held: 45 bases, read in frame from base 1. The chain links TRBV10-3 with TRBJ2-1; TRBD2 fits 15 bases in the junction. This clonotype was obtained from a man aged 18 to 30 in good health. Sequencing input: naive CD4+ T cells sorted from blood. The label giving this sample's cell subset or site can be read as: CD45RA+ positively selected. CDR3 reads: CAISEGLAGGDEQFF. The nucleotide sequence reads TGTGCCATCAGCGAGGGACTAGCGGGGGGAGATGAGCAGTTCTTC.